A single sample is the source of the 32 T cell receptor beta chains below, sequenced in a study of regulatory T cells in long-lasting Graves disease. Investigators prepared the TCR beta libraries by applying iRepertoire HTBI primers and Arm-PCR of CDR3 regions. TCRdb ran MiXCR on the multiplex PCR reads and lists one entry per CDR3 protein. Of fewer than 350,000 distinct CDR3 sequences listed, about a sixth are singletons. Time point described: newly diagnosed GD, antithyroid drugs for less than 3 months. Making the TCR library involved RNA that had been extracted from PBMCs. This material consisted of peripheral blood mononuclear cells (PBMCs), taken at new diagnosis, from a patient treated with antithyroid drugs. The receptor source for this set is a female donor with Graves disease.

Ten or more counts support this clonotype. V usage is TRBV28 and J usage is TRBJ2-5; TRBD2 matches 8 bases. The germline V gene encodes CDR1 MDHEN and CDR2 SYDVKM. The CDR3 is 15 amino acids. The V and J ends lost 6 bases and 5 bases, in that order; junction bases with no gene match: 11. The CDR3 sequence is CASSPSREGGETQYF. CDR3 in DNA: TGTGCCAGCAGCCCGTCCCGGGAGGGCGGGGAGACCCAGTACTTC.

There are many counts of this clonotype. CDR3 in DNA: TGTGCCAGCAGCCCCGTCCGAACAGATACGCAGTATTTT. Residues: CASSPVRTDTQYF. The genes are TRBV3-1 and TRBJ2-3, with no clear D. The V end was cut by 4 bases, the J end by 3 bases, with 8 bases between. There are 13 residues in the CDR3. Germline V gene data show CDR1 as LGHDT and CDR2 as YNNKEL (reference sequence).

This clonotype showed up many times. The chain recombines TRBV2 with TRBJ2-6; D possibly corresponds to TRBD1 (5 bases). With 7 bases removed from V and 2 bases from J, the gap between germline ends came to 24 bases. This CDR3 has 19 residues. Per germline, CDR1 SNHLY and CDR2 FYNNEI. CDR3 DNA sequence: TGTGCCAGCACCAAGGGCACCGAGCAGGGTGGACCTGGGGCCAACGTCCTGACTTTC. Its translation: CASTKGTEQGGPGANVLTF.

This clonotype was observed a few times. The CDR3 nucleotides are TGCAGTGCTAGCCCCCCGAGCTCTGGAAACACCATATATTTT. It translates to CSASPPSSGNTIYF. The chain carries TRBV20-1 and TRBJ1-3; D gene ambiguous. CDR1 DFQATT and CDR2 SNEGSKA come from the germline V gene (reference sequence). V lost 3 bases and J lost 0, with 9 bases in between. This CDR3 comprises 14 residues.

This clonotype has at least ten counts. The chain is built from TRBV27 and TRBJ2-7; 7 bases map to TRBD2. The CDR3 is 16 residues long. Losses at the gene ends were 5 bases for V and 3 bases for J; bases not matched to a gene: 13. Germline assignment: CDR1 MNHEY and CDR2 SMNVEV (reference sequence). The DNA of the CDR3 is TGTGCCAGCAGTCGCGTGAGTGCGGGAGCAGGCTACGAGCAGTACTTC. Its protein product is CASSRVSAGAGYEQYF.

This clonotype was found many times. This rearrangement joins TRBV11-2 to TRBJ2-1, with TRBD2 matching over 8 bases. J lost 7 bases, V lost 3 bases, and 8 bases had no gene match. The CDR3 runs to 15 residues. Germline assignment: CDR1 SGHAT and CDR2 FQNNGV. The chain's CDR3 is CASSFFGRAGNEQFF. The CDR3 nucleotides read TGTGCCAGCAGCTTTTTCGGGAGGGCCGGGAATGAGCAGTTCTTC.

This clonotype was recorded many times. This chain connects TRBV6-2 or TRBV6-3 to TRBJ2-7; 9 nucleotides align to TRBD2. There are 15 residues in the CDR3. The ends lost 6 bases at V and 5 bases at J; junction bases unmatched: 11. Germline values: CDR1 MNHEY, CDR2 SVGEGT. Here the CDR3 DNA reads TGTGCCAGCAGGCTAGAACTAGCGGGTATAAACGAGCAGTACTTC. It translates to CASRLELAGINEQYF.

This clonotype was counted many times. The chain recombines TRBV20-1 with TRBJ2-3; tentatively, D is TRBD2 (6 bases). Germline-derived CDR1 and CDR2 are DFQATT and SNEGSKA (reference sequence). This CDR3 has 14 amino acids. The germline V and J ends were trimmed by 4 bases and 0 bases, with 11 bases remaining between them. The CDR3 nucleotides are TGCAGTGCTACCCCCGGACTAAGCACAGATACGCAGTATTTT. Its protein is CSATPGLSTDTQYF.

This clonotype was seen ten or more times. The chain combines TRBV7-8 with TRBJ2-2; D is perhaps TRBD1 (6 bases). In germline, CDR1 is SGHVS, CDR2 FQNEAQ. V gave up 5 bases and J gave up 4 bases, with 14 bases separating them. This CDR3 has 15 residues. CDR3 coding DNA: TGTGCCAGCAGCCCAAACCTAGGGGGCACCGGGGAGCTGTTTTTT. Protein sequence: CASSPNLGGTGELFF. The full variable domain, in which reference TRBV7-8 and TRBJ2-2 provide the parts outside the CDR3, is GAGVSQSPRYKVAKRGQDVALRCDPISGHVSLFWYQQALGQGPEFLTYFQNEAQLDKSGLPSDRFFAERPEGSVSTLKIQRTQQEDSAVYLCASSPNLGGTGELFFGEGSRLTVL.

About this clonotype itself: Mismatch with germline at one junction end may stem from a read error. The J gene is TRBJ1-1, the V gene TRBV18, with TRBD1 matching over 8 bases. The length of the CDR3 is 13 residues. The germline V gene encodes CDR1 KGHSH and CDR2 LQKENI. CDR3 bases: TGTGACAGCTCACAGACAGGGGACACTGAAGCTTTCTTT. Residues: CDSSQTGDTEAFF. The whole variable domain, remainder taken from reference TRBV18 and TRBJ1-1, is NAGVMQNPRHLVRRRGQEARLRCSPMKGHSHVYWYRQLPEEGLKFMVYLQKENIIDESGMPKERFSAEFPKEGPSILRIQQVVRGDSAAYFCDSSQTGDTEAFFGQGTRLTVV.

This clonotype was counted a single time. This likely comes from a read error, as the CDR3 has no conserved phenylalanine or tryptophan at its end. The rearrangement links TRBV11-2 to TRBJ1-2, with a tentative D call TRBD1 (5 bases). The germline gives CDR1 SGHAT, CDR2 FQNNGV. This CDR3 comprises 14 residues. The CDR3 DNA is TGTGCCAGCAGTGCGAGACAGCAAAACTACGGCTACACCTAC. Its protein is CASSARQQNYGYTY.

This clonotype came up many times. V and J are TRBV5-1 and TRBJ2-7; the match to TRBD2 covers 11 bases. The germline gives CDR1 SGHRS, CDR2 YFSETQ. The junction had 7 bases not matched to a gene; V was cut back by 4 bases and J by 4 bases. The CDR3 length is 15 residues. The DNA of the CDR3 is TGCGCCAGCAGCAGACAGGGGACTAGCGGATACGAGCAGTACTTC. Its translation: CASSRQGTSGYEQYF.

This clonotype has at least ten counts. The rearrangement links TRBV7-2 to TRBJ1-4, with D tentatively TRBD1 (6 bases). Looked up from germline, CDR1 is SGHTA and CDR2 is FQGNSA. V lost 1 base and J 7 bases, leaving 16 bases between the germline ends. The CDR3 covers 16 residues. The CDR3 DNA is TGTGCCAGCAGCTTAGATCACAGGGTACGCCGTGAAAAACTGTTTTTT. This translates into CASSLDHRVRREKLFF.

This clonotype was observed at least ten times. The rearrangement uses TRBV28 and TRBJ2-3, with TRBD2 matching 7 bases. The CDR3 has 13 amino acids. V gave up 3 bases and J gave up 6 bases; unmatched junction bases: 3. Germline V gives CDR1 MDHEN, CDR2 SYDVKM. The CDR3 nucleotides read TGTGCCAGCAGTTTTACTAGCGACGATACGCAGTATTTT. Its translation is CASSFTSDDTQYF.

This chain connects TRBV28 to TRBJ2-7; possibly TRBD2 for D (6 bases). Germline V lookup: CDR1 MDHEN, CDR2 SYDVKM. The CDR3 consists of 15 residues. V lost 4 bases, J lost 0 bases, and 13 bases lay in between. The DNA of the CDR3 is TGTGCCAGCAGTTATGTGGGGGGTGGCTCCTACGAGCAGTACTTC. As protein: CASSYVGGGSYEQYF.

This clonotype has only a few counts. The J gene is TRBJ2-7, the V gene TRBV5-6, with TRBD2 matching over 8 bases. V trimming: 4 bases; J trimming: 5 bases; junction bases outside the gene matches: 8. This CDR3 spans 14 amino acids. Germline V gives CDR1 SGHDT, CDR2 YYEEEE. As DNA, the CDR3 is TGTGCCAGCAGCCCGGGGGGGGTATCTGACGAGCAGTACTTC. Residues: CASSPGGVSDEQYF.

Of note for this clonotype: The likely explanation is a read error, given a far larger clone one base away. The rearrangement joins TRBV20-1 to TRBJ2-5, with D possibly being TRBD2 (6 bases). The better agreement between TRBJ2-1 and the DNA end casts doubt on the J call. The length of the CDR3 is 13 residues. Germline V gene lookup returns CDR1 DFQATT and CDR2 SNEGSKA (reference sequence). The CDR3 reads CSARGGAGNEQFF. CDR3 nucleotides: TGCAGTGCTAGAGGCGGAGCGGGCAATGAGCAGTTCTTC.

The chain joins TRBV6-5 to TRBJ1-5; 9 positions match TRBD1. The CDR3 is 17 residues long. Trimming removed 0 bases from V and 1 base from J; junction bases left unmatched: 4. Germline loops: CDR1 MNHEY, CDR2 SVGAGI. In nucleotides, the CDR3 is TGTGCCAGCAGTTACTCGCGGGGACAGGGCAGCAATCAGCCCCAGCATTTT. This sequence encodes CASSYSRGQGSNQPQHF.

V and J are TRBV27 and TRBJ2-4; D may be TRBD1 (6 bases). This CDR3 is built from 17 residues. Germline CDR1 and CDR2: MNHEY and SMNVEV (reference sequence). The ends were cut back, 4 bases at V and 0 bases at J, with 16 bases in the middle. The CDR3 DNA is TGTGCCAGCAGTTCCCCCCGACAGGTGGTAGCCAAAAACATTCAGTACTTC. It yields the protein CASSSPRQVVAKNIQYF.

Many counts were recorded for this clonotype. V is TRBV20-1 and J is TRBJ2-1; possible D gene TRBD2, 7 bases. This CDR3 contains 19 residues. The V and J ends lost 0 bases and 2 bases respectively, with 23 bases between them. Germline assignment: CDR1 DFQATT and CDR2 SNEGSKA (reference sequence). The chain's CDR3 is CSARETGRERVIPYNEQFF. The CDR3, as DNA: TGCAGTGCTAGAGAAACAGGGCGGGAGCGTGTTATTCCCTACAATGAGCAGTTCTTC.

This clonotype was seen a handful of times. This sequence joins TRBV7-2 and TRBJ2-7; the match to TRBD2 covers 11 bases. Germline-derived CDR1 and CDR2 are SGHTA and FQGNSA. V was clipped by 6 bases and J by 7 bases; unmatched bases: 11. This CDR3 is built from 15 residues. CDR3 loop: CASSTSLAGAGEQYF. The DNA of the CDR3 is TGTGCCAGCAGTACGTCACTAGCGGGAGCGGGGGAGCAGTACTTC.

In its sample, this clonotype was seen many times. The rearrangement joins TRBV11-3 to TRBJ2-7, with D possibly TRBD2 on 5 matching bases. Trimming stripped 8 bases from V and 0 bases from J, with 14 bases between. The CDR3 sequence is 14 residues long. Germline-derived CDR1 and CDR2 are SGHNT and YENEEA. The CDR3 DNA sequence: TGTGCCAGCCTGCCCGGGAAGCCCTCCTACGAGCAGTACTTC. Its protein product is CASLPGKPSYEQYF.

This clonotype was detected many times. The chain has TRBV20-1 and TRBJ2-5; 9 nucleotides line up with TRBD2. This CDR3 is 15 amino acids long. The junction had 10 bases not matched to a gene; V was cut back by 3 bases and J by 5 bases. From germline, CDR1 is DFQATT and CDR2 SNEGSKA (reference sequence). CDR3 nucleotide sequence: TGCAGTGCTAGGGGTCTACTAGCGGGCGGTGAGACCCAGTACTTC. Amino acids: CSARGLLAGGETQYF.

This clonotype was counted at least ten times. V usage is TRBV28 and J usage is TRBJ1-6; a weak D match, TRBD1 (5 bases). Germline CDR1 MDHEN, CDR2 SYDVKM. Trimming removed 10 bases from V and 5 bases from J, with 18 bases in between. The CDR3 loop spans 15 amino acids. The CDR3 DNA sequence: TGTGCCACCCGGTCCGGGACGCGAGATAATTCACCCCTCCACTTT. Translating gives CATRSGTRDNSPLHF. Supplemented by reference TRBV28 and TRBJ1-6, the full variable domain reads DVKVTQSSRYLVKRTGEKVFLECVQDMDHENMFWYRQDPGLGLRLIYFSYDVKMKEKGDIPEGYSVSREKKERFSLILESASTNQTSMYLCATRSGTRDNSPLHFGNGTRLTVT.

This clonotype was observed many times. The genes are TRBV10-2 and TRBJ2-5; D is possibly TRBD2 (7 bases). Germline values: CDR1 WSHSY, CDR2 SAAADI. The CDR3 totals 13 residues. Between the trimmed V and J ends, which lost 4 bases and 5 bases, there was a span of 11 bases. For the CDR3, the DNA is TGCGCCAGCAGTGCCAAGGGGGGGGAGACCCAGTACTTC. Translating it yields CASSAKGGETQYF.

The CDR3 coding sequence is TGTGCCAGCAGTGGAGAGGTGGGATCAGCGGACAATGAGCAGTTCTTC. It translates to CASSGEVGSADNEQFF. V and J are TRBV2 and TRBJ2-1; maybe TRBD2 (5 bases). This CDR3 contains 16 residues. V was clipped by 4 bases and J by 5 bases, with 18 bases between them. CDR1 is SNHLY and CDR2 is FYNNEI in the germline V gene.

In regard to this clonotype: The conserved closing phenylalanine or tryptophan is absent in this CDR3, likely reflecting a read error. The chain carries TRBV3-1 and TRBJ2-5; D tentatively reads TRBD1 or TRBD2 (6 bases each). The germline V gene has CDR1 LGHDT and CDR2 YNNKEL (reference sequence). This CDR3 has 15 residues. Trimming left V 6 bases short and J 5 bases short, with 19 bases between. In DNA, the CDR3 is TGTGCCAGCAGGCTACGGGAGTCGAGGGGGGAGACCCAGTACTCC. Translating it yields CASRLRESRGETQYS.

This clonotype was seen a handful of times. CDR3 coding DNA: TGTGCCAGTAGTATAGGGGGGACAGGGGACAATGAGCAGTTCTTC. Translation: CASSIGGTGDNEQFF. The J gene is TRBJ2-1, the V gene TRBV19, with 10 bases fitting TRBD1. The V segment lost 1 base and the J segment 5 bases; nucleotides outside the gene matches: 2. The germline V gene has CDR1 LNHDA and CDR2 SQIVND (reference sequence). The CDR3 covers 15 residues. Filled out from reference TRBV19 and TRBJ2-1, the complete variable domain reads DGGITQSPKYLFRKEGQNVTLSCEQNLNHDAMYWYRQDPGQGLRLIYYSQIVNDFQKGDIAEGYSVSREKKESFPLTVTSAQKNPTAFYLCASSIGGTGDNEQFFGPGTRLTVL.

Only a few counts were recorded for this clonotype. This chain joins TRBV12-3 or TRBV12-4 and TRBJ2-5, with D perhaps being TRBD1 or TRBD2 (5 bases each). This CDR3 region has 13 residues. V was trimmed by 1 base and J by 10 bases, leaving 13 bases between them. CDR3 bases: TGTGCCAGCAGTTTAGGTGGGGCCCGGGACCAGTACTTC. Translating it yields CASSLGGARDQYF.

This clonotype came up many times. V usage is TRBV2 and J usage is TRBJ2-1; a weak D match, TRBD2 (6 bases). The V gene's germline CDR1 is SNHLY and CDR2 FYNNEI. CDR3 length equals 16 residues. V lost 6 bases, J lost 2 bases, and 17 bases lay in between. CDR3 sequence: CASSRQPAGPYNEQFF. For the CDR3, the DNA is TGTGCCAGCAGCAGACAACCCGCGGGACCCTACAATGAGCAGTTCTTC.

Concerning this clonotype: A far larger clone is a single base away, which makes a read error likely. The CDR3 sequence is CASSLRQGGSNEQYF. DNA for the CDR3: TGTGCCAGCAGCTTACGACAGGGGGGAAGCAATGAGCAGTACTTC. This chain uses TRBV2 with TRBJ2-1, with 9 bases identical to TRBD1. The DNA end is a closer match to TRBJ2-7, so the J assignment may be wrong. This CDR3 is 15 amino acids long. The germline gives CDR1 SNHLY, CDR2 FYNNEI.

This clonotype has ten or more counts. The CDR3 DNA is TGTGCCAGCAGTCCCGACTCAGACGGAACCTACGAGCAGTACTTC. Protein sequence: CASSPDSDGTYEQYF. The J gene is TRBJ2-7, the V gene TRBV27, with D unclear. CDR3 length: 15 residues. V was clipped by 5 bases and J by 2 bases, with 16 bases between them. Germline V gene data show CDR1 as MNHEY and CDR2 as SMNVEV (reference sequence).